The next 14 T cell receptor beta chains were all read from a single sample in a study of blood T cell repertoires in COVID-19 (TCRdb year 2020). The method was the immunoSEQ multiplex PCR assay. Held by TCRdb, this immuneACCESS table contains in-frame sequences only and omits some clones. Under half of the omission traces to an unresolved V gene where checked; the cause of the rest is unknown. For this sample there are tens of thousands of clones; 65% to 85% appear just once. The ten biggest clones cover approximately 16% of the sample. Sequencing used peripheral blood. The receptor set was obtained from a man between 60 and 75 years old with acute or convalescent COVID-19.

The J gene is TRBJ1-5, the V gene TRBV15; the D is unclear. The V end lost 0 bases, the J end lost 8 bases, and 17 bases lay between the germline ends. Germline V gene sequence: CDR1 LNHNV, CDR2 YYDKDF (reference sequence). The CDR3 length is 16 residues. The CDR3 DNA reads TGTGCCACCAGCAGAGACCCTAACGGGCTTAGCGAGCCCCAGCATTTT. It yields the protein CATSRDPNGLSEPQHF.

V usage is TRBV7-9 and J usage is TRBJ2-1; 7 bases are shared with TRBD1. CDR1 is SEHNR and CDR2 is FQNEAQ in the germline V gene (reference sequence). The CDR3 runs to 18 residues. With V trimmed by 4 bases and J by 6 bases, 18 bases remained unmatched. The CDR3 loop reads CASSSTDGTALSANEQFF. For the CDR3, the DNA is TGTGCCAGCAGCTCTACAGACGGGACAGCCCTCTCCGCCAATGAGCAGTTCTTC. The full variable domain, with the rest looked up from reference TRBV7-9 and TRBJ2-1, is DTGVSQNPRHKITKRGQNVTFRCDPISEHNRLYWYRQTLGQGPEFLTYFQNEAQLEKSRLLSDRFSAERPKGSFSTLEIQRTEQGDSAMYLCASSSTDGTALSANEQFFGPGTRLTVL.

There are a few counts of this clone. V is TRBV18 and J is TRBJ1-5; weak D call: TRBD1 (6 bases). Trimming pared 6 bases from V and 2 bases from J, leaving 11 bases between. The CDR3 runs to 14 residues. The germline V gene encodes CDR1 KGHSH and CDR2 LQKENI. In DNA form, the CDR3 reads TGTGCCAGCTCGACGGGGGGGCGCAATCAGCCCCAGCATTTT. Translating it yields CASSTGGRNQPQHF.

This clone has only one observation. CDR3 sequence reads: CASSDLYEQYF. CDR3 sequence (DNA): TGTGCCAGCAGTGACCTCTACGAGCAGTACTTC. The J gene is TRBJ2-7, the V gene TRBV6-1; D is undetermined. Trimming stripped 3 bases from V and 3 bases from J, with 3 bases between. There are 11 residues in the CDR3. CDR1 MNHNS and CDR2 SASEGT come from the germline V gene.

The chain carries TRBV19 and TRBJ1-2; D is unclear. V lost 5 bases and J lost 8, with 30 bases in between. This CDR3 spans 18 amino acids. Germline loops: CDR1 LNHDA, CDR2 SQIVND (reference sequence). CDR3: CASSPLAPDLNDPLGYTF. In DNA form, the CDR3 reads TGTGCCAGTAGTCCACTAGCCCCGGACTTAAACGACCCCTTGGGCTACACCTTC.

The genes are TRBV5-1 and TRBJ2-3; 7 nucleotides agree with TRBD2. The ends lost 6 bases at V and 3 bases at J; junction bases unmatched: 13. CDR1 SGHRS and CDR2 YFSETQ come from the germline V gene. The CDR3 contains 16 residues. The CDR3: CASTSWGGTATDTQYF. CDR3 in DNA: TGCGCCAGCACCTCCTGGGGGGGAACGGCGACAGATACGCAGTATTTT.

This rearrangement joins TRBV2 to TRBJ2-1, with 12 nucleotides matching TRBD2. CDR3 size: 15 residues. V lost 7 bases, J lost 8 bases, and 9 bases stayed unmatched. Germline V gene data show CDR1 as SNHLY and CDR2 as FYNNEI. As DNA, the CDR3 is TGTGCCAGCACCCTAACTAGCGGGGGGATAGATGAGCAGTTCTTC. Its translation is CASTLTSGGIDEQFF.

The gene calls are TRBV6-2 or TRBV6-3 and TRBJ1-6; maybe TRBD1 (5 bases). This CDR3 region has 12 residues. Germline lookup yields CDR1 MNHEY and CDR2 SVGEGT. V was cut by 0 bases and J by 13 bases, with 7 bases left in between. The CDR3 here is CASSYSQEPLHF. DNA for the CDR3: TGTGCCAGCAGTTACTCACAGGAGCCCCTCCACTTT.

The V call is TRBV3-1 (or the pseudogene TRBV3-2), the J call TRBJ1-2, with 11 nucleotides matching TRBD1. CDR1 is LGHDT and CDR2 is YNNKEL in the germline V gene (reference sequence). V gave up 6 bases and J gave up 7 bases; unmatched junction bases: 10. CDR3 length equals 15 residues. The CDR3 sequence: CASSRLDRGQGGYTF. The DNA for the CDR3 is TGTGCCAGCAGTCGCCTGGACAGGGGGCAAGGTGGCTACACCTTC.

This sequence joins TRBV12-3 or TRBV12-4 and TRBJ1-1; D call uncertain. V lost 7 bases to trimming and J lost 4 bases, with 13 bases between them. This CDR3 is 13 amino acids long. The CDR3 reads CASTLLAGTEAFF. The CDR3 nucleotides are TGTGCCAGCACCTTATTAGCGGGCACTGAAGCTTTCTTT.

V gene TRBV28 combines with J gene TRBJ1-5; D uncertain. The CDR3 has 15 amino acids. Trimming stripped 5 bases from V and 3 bases from J, with 14 bases between. Germline V lookup: CDR1 MDHEN, CDR2 SYDVKM. The CDR3 protein is CASSPGLGNNQPQHF. As DNA, the CDR3 is TGTGCCAGCAGTCCCGGACTGGGTAACAATCAGCCCCAGCATTTT.

The chain has TRBV18 and TRBJ2-7; 9 nucleotides agree with TRBD1. V lost 6 bases and J lost 4; bases outside the gene matches: 4. This CDR3 spans 13 amino acids. The germline CDR1 and CDR2 sequences are KGHSH and LQKENI. The chain's CDR3 is CASSRDREYEQYF. The CDR3 DNA reads TGTGCCAGCTCCCGGGACAGGGAATACGAGCAGTACTTC. The full variable domain, with the rest looked up from reference TRBV18 and TRBJ2-7, is NAGVMQNPRHLVRRRGQEARLRCSPMKGHSHVYWYRQLPEEGLKFMVYLQKENIIDESGMPKERFSAEFPKEGPSILRIQQVVRGDSAAYFCASSRDREYEQYFGPGTRLTVT.

V usage is TRBV19 and J usage is TRBJ2-3; no clear D. Trimming pared 5 bases from V and 7 bases from J, leaving 19 bases between. Per germline, CDR1 LNHDA and CDR2 SQIVND (reference sequence). The CDR3 spans 15 residues. The CDR3 nucleotides are TGTGCCAGTAGTGCTGTCGGTTCCCCCATTAATACGCAGTATTTT. The encoded protein is CASSAVGSPINTQYF.

The chain combines TRBV4-3 with TRBJ2-1; D remains ambiguous. This CDR3 region has 13 residues. Germline V gene sequence: CDR1 LGHNA, CDR2 YSLEER. The germline V and J ends were trimmed by 1 base and 10 bases, with 11 bases remaining between them. The CDR3 loop is CASSQGTFYEQFF. CDR3 nucleotides: TGCGCCAGCAGCCAAGGAACGTTCTACGAGCAGTTCTTC.